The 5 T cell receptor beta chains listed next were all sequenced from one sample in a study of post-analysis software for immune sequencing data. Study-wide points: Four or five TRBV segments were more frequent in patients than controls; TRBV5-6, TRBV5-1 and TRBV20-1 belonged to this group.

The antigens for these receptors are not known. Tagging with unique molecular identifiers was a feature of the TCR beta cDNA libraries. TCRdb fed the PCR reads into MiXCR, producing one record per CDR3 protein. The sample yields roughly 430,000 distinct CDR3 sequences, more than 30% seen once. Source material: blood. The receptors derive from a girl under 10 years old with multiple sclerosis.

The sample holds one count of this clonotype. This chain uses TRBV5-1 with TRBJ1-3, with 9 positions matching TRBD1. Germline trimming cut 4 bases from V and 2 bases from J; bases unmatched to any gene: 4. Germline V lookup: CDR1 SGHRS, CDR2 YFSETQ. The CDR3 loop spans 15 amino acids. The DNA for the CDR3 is TGCGCCAGCAGCGCGGGACAGGGCGCTGGAAACACCATATATTTT. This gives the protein CASSAGQGAGNTIYF.

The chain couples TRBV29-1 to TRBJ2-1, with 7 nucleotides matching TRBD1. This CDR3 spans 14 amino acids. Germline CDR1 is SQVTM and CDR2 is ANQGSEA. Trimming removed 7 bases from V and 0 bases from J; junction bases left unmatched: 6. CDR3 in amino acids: CSERKGASYNEQFF. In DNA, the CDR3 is TGCAGCGAGCGCAAGGGGGCCTCCTACAATGAGCAGTTCTTC.

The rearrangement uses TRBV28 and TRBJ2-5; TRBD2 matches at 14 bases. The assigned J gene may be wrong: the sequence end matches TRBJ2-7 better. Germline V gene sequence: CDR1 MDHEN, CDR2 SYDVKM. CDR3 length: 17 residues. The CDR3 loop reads CASSPGLAGEGMNEQYF. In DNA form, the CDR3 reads TGTGCCAGCAGCCCGGGACTAGCGGGAGAAGGCATGAACGAGCAGTACTTC.

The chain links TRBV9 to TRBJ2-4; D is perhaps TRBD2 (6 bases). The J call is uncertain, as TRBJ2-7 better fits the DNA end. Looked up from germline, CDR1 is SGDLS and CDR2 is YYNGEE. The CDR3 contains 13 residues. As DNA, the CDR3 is TGTGCCAGCAGCGTCGACGGGAGACACGAGCAGTACTTC. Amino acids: CASSVDGRHEQYF.

The CDR3 sequence: CASSRPRSGTAEETQYF. DNA of the CDR3: TGTGCCAGCAGCCGACCTCGTTCCGGGACAGCCGAAGAGACCCAGTACTTC. The chain couples TRBV11-2 to TRBJ2-5; TRBD1 matches at 7 bases. CDR1 is SGHAT, CDR2 FQNNGV, per germline. V was clipped by 5 bases and J by 3 bases; unmatched bases: 15. The CDR3 length is 17 residues.